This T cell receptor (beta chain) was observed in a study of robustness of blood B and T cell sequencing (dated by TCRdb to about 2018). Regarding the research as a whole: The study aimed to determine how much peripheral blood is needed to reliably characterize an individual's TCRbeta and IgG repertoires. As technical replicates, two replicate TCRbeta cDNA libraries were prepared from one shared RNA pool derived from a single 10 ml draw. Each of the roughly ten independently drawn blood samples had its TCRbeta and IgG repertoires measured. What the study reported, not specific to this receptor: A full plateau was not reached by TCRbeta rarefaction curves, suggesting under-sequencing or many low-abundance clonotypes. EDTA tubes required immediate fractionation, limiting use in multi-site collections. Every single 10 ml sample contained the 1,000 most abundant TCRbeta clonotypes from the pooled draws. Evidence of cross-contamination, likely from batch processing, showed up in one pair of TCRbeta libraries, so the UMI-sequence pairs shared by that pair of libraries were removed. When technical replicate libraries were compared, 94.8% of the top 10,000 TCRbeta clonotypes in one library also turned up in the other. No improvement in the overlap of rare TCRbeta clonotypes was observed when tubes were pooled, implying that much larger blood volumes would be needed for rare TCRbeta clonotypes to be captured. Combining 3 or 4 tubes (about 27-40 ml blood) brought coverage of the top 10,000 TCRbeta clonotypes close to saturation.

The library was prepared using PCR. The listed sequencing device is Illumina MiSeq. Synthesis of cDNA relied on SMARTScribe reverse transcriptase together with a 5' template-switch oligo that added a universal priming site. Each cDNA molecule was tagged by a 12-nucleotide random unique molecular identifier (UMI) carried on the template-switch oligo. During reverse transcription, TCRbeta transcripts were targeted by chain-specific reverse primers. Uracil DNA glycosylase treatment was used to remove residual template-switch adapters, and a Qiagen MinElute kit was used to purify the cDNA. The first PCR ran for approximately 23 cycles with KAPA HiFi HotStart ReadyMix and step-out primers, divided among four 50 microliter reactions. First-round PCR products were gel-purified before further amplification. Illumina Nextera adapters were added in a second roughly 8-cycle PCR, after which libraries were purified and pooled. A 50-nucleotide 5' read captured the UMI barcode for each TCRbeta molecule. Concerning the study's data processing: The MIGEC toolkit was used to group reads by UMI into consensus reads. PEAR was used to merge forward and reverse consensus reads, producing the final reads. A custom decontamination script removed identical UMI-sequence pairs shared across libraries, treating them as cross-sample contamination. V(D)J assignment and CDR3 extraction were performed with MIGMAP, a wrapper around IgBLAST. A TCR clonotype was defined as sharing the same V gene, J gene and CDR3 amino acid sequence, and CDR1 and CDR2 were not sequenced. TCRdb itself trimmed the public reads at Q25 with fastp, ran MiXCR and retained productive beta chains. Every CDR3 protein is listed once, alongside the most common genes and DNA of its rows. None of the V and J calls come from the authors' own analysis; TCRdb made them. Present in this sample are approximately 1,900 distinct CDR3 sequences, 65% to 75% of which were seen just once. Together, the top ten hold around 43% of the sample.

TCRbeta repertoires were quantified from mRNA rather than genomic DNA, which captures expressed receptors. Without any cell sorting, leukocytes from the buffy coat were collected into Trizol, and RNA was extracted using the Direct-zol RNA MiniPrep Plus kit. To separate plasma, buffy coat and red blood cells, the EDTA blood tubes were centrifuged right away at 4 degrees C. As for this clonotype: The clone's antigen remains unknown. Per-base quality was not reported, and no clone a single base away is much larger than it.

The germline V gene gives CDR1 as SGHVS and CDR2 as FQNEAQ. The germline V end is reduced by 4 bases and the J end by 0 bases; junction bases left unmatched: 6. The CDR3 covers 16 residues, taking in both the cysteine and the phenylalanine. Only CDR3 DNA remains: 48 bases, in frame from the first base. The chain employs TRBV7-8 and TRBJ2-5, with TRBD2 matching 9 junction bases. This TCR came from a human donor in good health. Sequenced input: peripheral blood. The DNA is TGTGCCAGCAGCTCTCCTCTAGCGGGGTACCAAGAGACCCAGTACTTC. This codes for CASSSPLAGYQETQYF.